This TCR beta chain was retrieved from a study of cytomegalovirus exposure and HLA in healthy donors. The CDR3 extends over 12 amino acids. Germline V CDR1 and CDR2: MDHEN, SYDVKM. Trimming took off 5 bases at V and 5 bases at J, with 9 bases between the two ends. Both 60 Vbeta primers and 13 Jbeta primers went into the PCR. The protocol was immunoSEQ multiplex PCR, while the TCRdb copy is restricted to in-frame clones and leaves out a portion. Among fewer than 150,000 clones listed, around 76% were seen once. The J gene is TRBJ2-5, the V gene TRBV28; tentative D call: TRBD1 (6 bases). The origin of this receptor is a man aged 55 to 69 in good health and CMV-seropositive. Sequenced input: PBMCs. CDR3 in amino acids: CASSQGKETQYF. In DNA form, the CDR3 reads TGTGCCAGCAGTCAGGGGAAGGAGACCCAGTACTTC. Using reference TRBV28 and TRBJ2-5 for the parts outside the CDR3, the full variable domain is DVKVTQSSRYLVKRTGEKVFLECVQDMDHENMFWYRQDPGLGLRLIYFSYDVKMKEKGDIPEGYSVSREKKERFSLILESASTNQTSMYLCASSQGKETQYFGPGTRLLVL.